These 12 T cell receptor beta chains were all obtained from the same sample, sequenced in a study of cytomegalovirus exposure and HLA in healthy donors. The table came from immunoSEQ multiplex PCR; TCRdb's copy has only in-frame clones and leaves some out. Of fewer than 120,000 clones in the sample, roughly nine tenths are singletons; the top ten hold approximately 1.9%. The sequenced sample consisted of PBMCs. Receptors were obtained from a woman younger than 35 in good health and CMV-seronegative.

V is TRBV18 and J is TRBJ1-5; TRBD1 might be the D (6 bases). This CDR3 has 13 amino acids. Trimming took off 3 bases at V and 8 bases at J, with 11 bases between the two ends. Germline V gene sequence: CDR1 KGHSH, CDR2 LQKENI. CDR3 nucleotides: TGTGCCAGCTCACCTCAGGGGTCTGAGCCCCAGCATTTT. Translation gives CASSPQGSEPQHF. Together with reference TRBV18 and TRBJ1-5, the CDR3 gives the full variable domain: NAGVMQNPRHLVRRRGQEARLRCSPMKGHSHVYWYRQLPEEGLKFMVYLQKENIIDESGMPKERFSAEFPKEGPSILRIQQVVRGDSAAYFCASSPQGSEPQHFGDGTRLSIL.

The V gene is TRBV28, the J gene TRBJ2-7, with 10 bases lining up with TRBD2. V lost 5 bases to trimming and J lost 7 bases; unmatched junction nucleotides: 23. The length of the CDR3 is 19 residues. CDR1 and CDR2 from the germline V gene are MDHEN and SYDVKM. CDR3 residues: CASSELWPRPSGRVSEQYF. For the CDR3, the DNA is TGTGCCAGCAGTGAACTATGGCCCCGCCCCAGCGGGAGGGTTAGTGAGCAGTACTTC.

The rearrangement joins TRBV9 to TRBJ2-1, with TRBD2 identical over 12 bases. Looked up from germline, CDR1 is SGDLS and CDR2 is YYNGEE. With V trimmed by 3 bases and J by 4 bases, 2 bases remained unmatched. The length of the CDR3 is 15 residues. CDR3 loop: CASSATSGGYNEQFF. Here the CDR3 DNA reads TGTGCCAGCAGCGCGACTAGCGGGGGATACAATGAGCAGTTCTTC.

This clone has only one observation. The chain joins TRBV28 to TRBJ1-2; possible D gene TRBD1, 5 bases. V was pared by 1 base and J by 4 bases, with 13 bases between. This CDR3 has 15 residues. Per germline, CDR1 MDHEN and CDR2 SYDVKM. CDR3 sequence reads: CASSLLAGVSYGYTF. CDR3 nucleotide sequence: TGTGCCAGCAGTTTATTGGCGGGGGTTAGCTATGGCTACACCTTC.

This clone was observed a single time. The rearrangement joins TRBV11-3 to TRBJ2-1; D is possibly TRBD2 (5 bases). Germline CDR1 and CDR2: SGHNT and YENEEA. Trimming took off 5 bases at V and 7 bases at J, with 9 bases between the two ends. This CDR3 has 12 residues. CDR3 region: CASSPTGNEQFF. DNA of the CDR3: TGTGCCAGCAGCCCTACGGGAAATGAGCAGTTCTTC.

This clone was detected once. V gene TRBV4-1 combines with J gene TRBJ2-7; 8 positions match TRBD1. Germline trimming cut 0 bases from V and 1 base from J; bases unmatched to any gene: 5. The germline V gene has CDR1 MGHRA and CDR2 YSYEKL. The CDR3 loop spans 16 amino acids. The CDR3 DNA sequence: TGCGCCAGCAGCCAAGAATATGGACAGGGTTCCTACGAGCAGTACTTC. This translates into CASSQEYGQGSYEQYF.

This clone has just a few counts. The chain joins TRBV19 to TRBJ2-2; 7 nucleotides match TRBD2. The CDR3 length is 14 residues. V shed 4 bases and J 7 bases; nucleotides not matched to a gene: 6. CDR1 is LNHDA and CDR2 is SQIVND in the germline V gene (reference sequence). CDR3 sequence: CASSTPGGSGELFF. The CDR3 DNA sequence: TGTGCCAGTAGTACCCCGGGGGGTAGCGGGGAGCTGTTTTTT. The full variable domain, in which reference TRBV19 and TRBJ2-2 provide the parts outside the CDR3, is DGGITQSPKYLFRKEGQNVTLSCEQNLNHDAMYWYRQDPGQGLRLIYYSQIVNDFQKGDIAEGYSVSREKKESFPLTVTSAQKNPTAFYLCASSTPGGSGELFFGEGSRLTVL.

The chain is built from TRBV29-1 and TRBJ1-2; 8 nucleotides match TRBD1. J gave up 1 base and V 6 bases, and 7 bases lay outside the gene matches. The germline gives CDR1 SQVTM, CDR2 ANQGSEA. This CDR3 has 14 residues. Here the CDR3 DNA reads TGCAGCGTAGGACAGGGTACGAATAACTATGGCTACACCTTC. Protein sequence: CSVGQGTNNYGYTF.

This chain links TRBV18 with TRBJ1-4, with no clear D. The ends were cut back, 6 bases at V and 6 bases at J, with 14 bases in the middle. The CDR3 sequence is 14 residues long. CDR1 KGHSH and CDR2 LQKENI come from the germline V gene. The CDR3 DNA follows: TGTGCCAGCTCTCCGGGAGGGCGAGATGAAAAACTGTTTTTT. It encodes CASSPGGRDEKLFF.

V and J are TRBV25-1 and TRBJ2-7; D perhaps matches TRBD1 (5 bases). This CDR3 has 12 amino acids. The V gene's germline CDR1 is MGHDK and CDR2 SYGVNS. Deletions cut 8 bases from V and 9 bases from J, with 17 bases between. For the CDR3, the DNA is TGTGCCAGCGGAGACAGTTCCTGGGGGCAGTACTTC. As protein: CASGDSSWGQYF.

The V gene is TRBV7-2, the J gene TRBJ2-5, with a tentative D call TRBD2 (6 bases). With 0 bases removed from V and 4 bases from J, the gap between germline ends came to 18 bases. This CDR3 contains 17 residues. Germline CDR1 SGHTA, CDR2 FQGNSA. The CDR3 here is CASSLARTTWTGETQYF. As DNA, the CDR3 is TGTGCCAGCAGCTTAGCGCGGACTACGTGGACGGGAGAGACCCAGTACTTC. Full variable domain (remainder filled in from reference TRBV7-2 and TRBJ2-5): GAGVSQSPSNKVTEKGKDVELRCDPISGHTALYWYRQSLGQGLEFLIYFQGNSAPDKSGLPSDRFSAERTGGSVSTLTIQRTQQEDSAVYLCASSLARTTWTGETQYFGPGTRLLVL.

This clone was seen just once. The V gene is TRBV5-4, the J gene TRBJ1-2, with D uncertain. Per germline, CDR1 SGHNT and CDR2 YYREEE (reference sequence). The V and J ends lost 0 bases and 3 bases respectively, with 9 bases between them. The CDR3 loop spans 14 amino acids. The CDR3 sequence is CASSLEVSDYGYTF. CDR3 DNA sequence: TGTGCCAGCAGCTTGGAGGTGAGCGACTATGGCTACACCTTC.